The 20 T cell receptor beta chains below come from one sample, sequenced in a study of Ad26.COV2.S vaccination and SARS-CoV-2 variants. TCRdb's table, derived via immunoSEQ multiplex PCR, lists solely in-frame clones and lacks some. The table shows about 350,000 clones, with roughly 81% occurring only once. Regarding treatment: roughly 19 received Ad26.COV2.S at low or high dose, single or two shots; 5 received placebo; per-sample allocation not given. Day 63 following the first vaccine or placebo injection was when the samples were taken. Sequences were derived from peripheral blood, sampled in a trial of Ad26.COV2.S vaccine versus placebo. These receptors were obtained from a person aged 18-60 years who received the Ad26.COV2.S COVID-19 vaccine or a placebo.

The V gene is TRBV11-3, the J gene TRBJ1-1; perhaps TRBD1 as D (5 bases). This CDR3 has 13 residues. The germline V gene encodes CDR1 SGHNT and CDR2 YENEEA. Deletions cut 4 bases from V and 1 base from J, with 7 bases between. The CDR3 DNA reads as TGTGCCAGCAGCTATACAGGGAACACTGAAGCTTTCTTT. Translating gives CASSYTGNTEAFF.

The chain has TRBV15 and TRBJ2-7; D may be TRBD1 (6 bases). This CDR3 contains 16 residues. V lost 0 bases, J lost 2 bases, and 14 bases lay in between. Looked up from germline, CDR1 is LNHNV and CDR2 is YYDKDF (reference sequence). DNA of the CDR3: TGTGCCACCAGCAGAGATTCAGGGGCTAGGGCCTACGAGCAGTACTTC. Translating gives CATSRDSGARAYEQYF.

The rearrangement links TRBV19 to TRBJ2-3; the D gene is possibly TRBD2 (6 bases). Germline CDR1 is LNHDA and CDR2 is SQIVND (reference sequence). CDR3 size: 14 residues. Trimming stripped 8 bases from V and 2 bases from J, with 14 bases between. The CDR3 sequence: CASLKRGSTDTQYF. In nucleotides, the CDR3 is TGTGCCAGTTTGAAACGGGGGTCCACAGATACGCAGTATTTT.

The gene calls are TRBV30 and TRBJ1-2; possibly TRBD1 for D (5 bases). The CDR3 has 15 amino acids. Germline V CDR1 and CDR2: GTSNPN, SVGIG (reference sequence). The V end lost 5 bases, the J end lost 4 bases, and 20 bases lay between the germline ends. In DNA, the CDR3 is TGTGCCTGGGGCTTAACGAGGGACGGCGTCTATGGCTACACCTTC. Translation gives CAWGLTRDGVYGYTF.

The V and J genes are TRBV27 and TRBJ1-2, with D possibly matching TRBD1 (6 bases). Trimming pared 3 bases from V and 8 bases from J, leaving 13 bases between. Germline V CDR1 and CDR2: MNHEY, SMNVEV (reference sequence). CDR3 size: 13 residues. CDR3 nucleotides: TGTGCCAGCAGTTTCCCGGGGGGCCGAGGCTACACCTTC. This sequence encodes CASSFPGGRGYTF.

The gene calls are TRBV11-2 and TRBJ2-7, with TRBD2 matching 12 bases. V lost 5 bases to trimming and J lost 6 bases; unmatched junction nucleotides: 11. The CDR3 is made up of 16 amino acids. Germline V CDR1 and CDR2: SGHAT, FQNNGV. CDR3 loop: CASSPNALAGGSEQYF. The CDR3 DNA follows: TGTGCCAGCAGCCCGAACGCACTAGCGGGAGGTAGCGAGCAGTACTTC.

The chain recombines TRBV13 with TRBJ2-7; D unclear. V dropped 3 bases and J dropped 7 bases, with 10 bases sitting between them. Germline values: CDR1 PRHDT, CDR2 FYEKMQ (reference sequence). The CDR3 covers 12 residues. The CDR3 sequence: CASSFPVGEQYF. In DNA, the CDR3 is TGTGCCAGCAGCTTCCCCGTCGGGGAGCAGTACTTC.

The chain has TRBV25-1 and TRBJ1-1, with a tentative D call TRBD1 (6 bases). Germline V gene data show CDR1 as MGHDK and CDR2 as SYGVNS. With 3 bases removed from V and 4 bases from J, the gap between germline ends came to 12 bases. The CDR3 sequence is 14 residues long. The CDR3 bases are TGTGCCAGCAGTGAGGGCCGGGGGCCCACTGAAGCTTTCTTT. Its protein product is CASSEGRGPTEAFF.

The chain has TRBV19 and TRBJ2-1, with 8 positions matching TRBD1. The V and J ends lost 7 bases and 6 bases, in that order; junction bases with no gene match: 20. From germline, CDR1 is LNHDA and CDR2 SQIVND (reference sequence). The CDR3 is 18 residues long. CDR3 sequence (DNA): TGTGCCAGTACCTCGAAGCCCTTAGGGACAGGTGCTCTCAATGAGCAGTTCTTC. As protein: CASTSKPLGTGALNEQFF. Looking up the rest from reference TRBV19 and TRBJ2-1 gives the full variable domain: DGGITQSPKYLFRKEGQNVTLSCEQNLNHDAMYWYRQDPGQGLRLIYYSQIVNDFQKGDIAEGYSVSREKKESFPLTVTSAQKNPTAFYLCASTSKPLGTGALNEQFFGPGTRLTVL.

The chain is built from TRBV6-5 and TRBJ2-1, with D maybe TRBD2 (5 bases). This CDR3 comprises 14 residues. V was pared by 6 bases and J by 4 bases, with 13 bases between. Germline V gene lookup returns CDR1 MNHEY and CDR2 SVGAGI. The CDR3 protein is CASRRADVYNEQFF. DNA of the CDR3: TGTGCCAGCAGGAGGGCCGACGTGTACAATGAGCAGTTCTTC.

This chain joins TRBV5-1 and TRBJ2-7, with D possibly being TRBD1 (6 bases). V was shortened by 2 bases and J by 3 bases, with 12 bases between the two germline ends. The CDR3 runs 14 residues. Germline V gene sequence: CDR1 SGHRS, CDR2 YFSETQ. The CDR3 sequence is CASSFVDSSYEQYF. The CDR3 DNA reads as TGCGCCAGCAGCTTTGTGGACAGCAGCTACGAGCAGTACTTC.

The chain joins TRBV12-3 or TRBV12-4 to TRBJ2-3, with 7 bases identical to TRBD2. The V segment lost 3 bases and the J segment 6 bases; nucleotides outside the gene matches: 3. This CDR3 is built from 13 residues. CDR3: CASSFMGGDTQYF. The CDR3 bases are TGTGCCAGCAGTTTTATGGGGGGGGATACGCAGTATTTT.

The V gene is TRBV6-4, the J gene TRBJ1-2; 7 nucleotides line up with TRBD1. The length of the CDR3 is 13 residues. The V segment lost 8 bases and the J segment 3 bases; nucleotides outside the gene matches: 6. From germline, CDR1 is MRHNA and CDR2 SNTAGT. The CDR3 loop reads CASGTTGYYGYTF. The CDR3 bases are TGTGCCAGCGGGACGACAGGGTACTATGGCTACACCTTC.

This clone was counted a single time. The chain links TRBV3-1 (or the pseudogene TRBV3-2) to TRBJ1-1; no clear D gene. This CDR3 contains 11 residues. V was clipped by 9 bases and J by 5 bases, with 10 bases between them. Germline V gene sequence: CDR1 LGHDT, CDR2 YNNKEL (reference sequence). The CDR3: CASSDITEAFF. CDR3 DNA sequence: TGTGCCAGTTCCGATATAACTGAAGCTTTCTTT.

The rearrangement joins TRBV10-3 to TRBJ2-5, with TRBD1 as a possible D gene (6 bases). The CDR3 has 15 residues. Germline V lookup: CDR1 ENHRY, CDR2 SYGVKD. V gave up 6 bases and J gave up 2 bases, with 16 bases separating them. This CDR3 reads CAISSSDRRQETQYF. CDR3 in DNA: TGTGCCATCAGCTCCAGCGACAGGAGACAAGAGACCCAGTACTTC.

V gene TRBV7-9 combines with J gene TRBJ1-2; possibly TRBD1 for D (6 bases). CDR1 is SEHNR and CDR2 is FQNEAQ in the germline V gene (reference sequence). The CDR3 length is 16 residues. V lost 4 bases to trimming and J lost 7 bases, with 22 bases between them. The DNA of the CDR3 is TGTGCCAGCAGCTCTGGAGTCGACAGGAAAGCTCTTGGCTACACCTTC. It yields the protein CASSSGVDRKALGYTF. Full variable domain (remainder filled in from reference TRBV7-9 and TRBJ1-2): DTGVSQNPRHKITKRGQNVTFRCDPISEHNRLYWYRQTLGQGPEFLTYFQNEAQLEKSRLLSDRFSAERPKGSFSTLEIQRTEQGDSAMYLCASSSGVDRKALGYTFGSGTRLTVV.

This clone has more than one count but fewer than ten. V and J are TRBV7-9 and TRBJ2-3, with 7 bases lining up with TRBD2. CDR1 and CDR2 (germline): SEHNR, FQNEAQ (reference sequence). The CDR3 length is 14 residues. The J segment lost 4 bases and the V segment lost 5 bases, leaving 6 bases of the junction unmatched. The DNA of the CDR3 is TGTGCCAGCAGCATCGGACGGGGGGCAGATACGCAGTATTTT. Amino acid sequence: CASSIGRGADTQYF.

This clone is a singleton in its sample. The V call is TRBV19, the J call TRBJ1-4; 7 bases map to TRBD1. Germline loops: CDR1 LNHDA, CDR2 SQIVND (reference sequence). This CDR3 is built from 16 residues. Germline trimming cut 3 bases from V and 4 bases from J; bases unmatched to any gene: 8. Here the CDR3 DNA reads TGTGCCAGTAGTATGTTCATCGGACAGGATAATGAAAAACTGTTTTTT. Its protein product is CASSMFIGQDNEKLFF.

The rearrangement uses TRBV6-2 or TRBV6-3 and TRBJ1-1; 7 bases match TRBD1. Trimming removed 0 bases from V and 9 bases from J; junction bases left unmatched: 1. Germline V gives CDR1 MNHEY, CDR2 SVGEGT. CDR3 size: 12 residues. CDR3 sequence reads: CASSYSTGKAFF. The CDR3 coding sequence is TGTGCCAGCAGTTACTCGACAGGGAAAGCTTTCTTT.

The CDR3 region is CASSQMDGDTQYF. DNA of the CDR3: TGCGCCAGCAGCCAAATGGATGGAGATACGCAGTATTTT. The chain is built from TRBV4-1 and TRBJ2-3; D gene unclear. The CDR3 extends over 13 amino acids. Per germline, CDR1 MGHRA and CDR2 YSYEKL. V lost 2 bases and J 5 bases, leaving 8 bases between the germline ends.